The 15 T cell receptor beta chains below were found in one sample sequenced in a study of cytomegalovirus exposure and HLA in healthy donors. Both 60 Vbeta primers and 13 Jbeta primers went into the PCR. The repertoire was sequenced with immunoSEQ multiplex PCR; TCRdb's copy has only in-frame clones and lacks some. The table records around 70,000 clones, just under 75% of them present only once. The sequencing input was PBMCs. The receptors come from a human donor in good health.

The rearrangement links TRBV7-8 to TRBJ1-2, with TRBD1 as a possible D gene (5 bases). From germline, CDR1 is SGHVS and CDR2 FQNEAQ. The CDR3 covers 15 residues. The ends were cut back, 5 bases at V and 7 bases at J, with 20 bases in the middle. The CDR3 DNA is TGTGCCAGCAGCGGGGTGATAACAGGCCCCCTTGGCTACACCTTC. Translating gives CASSGVITGPLGYTF.

The genes are TRBV4-1 and TRBJ2-2; 9 positions match TRBD2. Germline assignment: CDR1 MGHRA and CDR2 YSYEKL. The J segment lost 6 bases and the V segment lost 0 bases, leaving 14 bases of the junction unmatched. The CDR3 runs to 19 residues. CDR3 residues: CASSQDYRASGKLAGELFF. The CDR3 coding sequence is TGCGCCAGCAGCCAAGATTATAGGGCTAGCGGGAAACTTGCCGGGGAGCTGTTTTTT.

The chain is built from TRBV4-1 and TRBJ1-1, with 8 nucleotides matching TRBD1. J gave up 5 bases and V 1 base, and 6 bases lay outside the gene matches. This CDR3 comprises 15 residues. The germline gives CDR1 MGHRA, CDR2 YSYEKL. The CDR3 sequence is CASSQVFGDRTEAFF. The CDR3 DNA is TGCGCCAGCAGCCAAGTGTTTGGGGACAGGACTGAAGCTTTCTTT.

The V call is TRBV30, the J call TRBJ2-1; 7 bases agree with TRBD2. The CDR3 contains 12 residues. The ends lost 0 bases at V and 9 bases at J; junction bases unmatched: 2. Germline loops: CDR1 GTSNPN, CDR2 SVGIG (reference sequence). The CDR3 here is CAWSVAGIEQFF. CDR3 DNA: TGTGCCTGGAGTGTAGCGGGAATTGAGCAGTTCTTC.

The rearrangement joins TRBV7-9 to TRBJ2-5; D not resolved. Trimming removed 5 bases from V and 1 base from J, with 11 bases in between. CDR1 and CDR2 (germline): SEHNR, FQNEAQ (reference sequence). This CDR3 spans 14 amino acids. The CDR3 region is CASSPQVLQETQYF. The CDR3 DNA is TGTGCCAGCAGCCCCCAGGTCCTCCAAGAGACCCAGTACTTC.

The gene calls are TRBV6-5 and TRBJ1-4; possible D gene TRBD1, 6 bases. Trimming removed 2 bases at V and 3 bases at J, with 7 bases between. Germline loops: CDR1 MNHEY, CDR2 SVGAGI. The CDR3 extends over 14 amino acids. DNA of the CDR3: TGTGCCAGCAGTTACGGGACACCTAATGAAAAACTGTTTTTT. Translated, it gives CASSYGTPNEKLFF.

The chain links TRBV5-6 to TRBJ1-2; D is undetermined. The germline CDR1 and CDR2 sequences are SGHDT and YYEEEE. The CDR3 is made up of 13 amino acids. V lost 4 bases to trimming and J lost 8 bases, with 15 bases between them. The CDR3 here is CASSRGPGGGYTF. CDR3 nucleotide sequence: TGTGCCAGCAGCCGAGGGCCAGGAGGCGGCTACACCTTC.

This sequence joins TRBV11-3 and TRBJ2-1, with 11 positions matching TRBD2. Germline CDR1 and CDR2: SGHNT and YENEEA. V trimming: 3 bases; J trimming: 7 bases; junction bases outside the gene matches: 8. CDR3 size: 16 residues. As DNA, the CDR3 is TGTGCCAGCAGCTTGGCCCTAGCGGGAGGAAGGAATGAGCAGTTCTTC. It is translated as CASSLALAGGRNEQFF.

The chain employs TRBV4-2 and TRBJ2-1, with unresolved D. Trimming cost V 0 bases and J 6 bases, with 12 bases left between them. Looked up from germline, CDR1 is LGHNA and CDR2 is YNFKEQ. The CDR3 totals 15 residues. The CDR3 spells CASSQELSKRNEQFF. In DNA form, the CDR3 reads TGTGCCAGCAGCCAAGAATTGAGCAAGCGCAATGAGCAGTTCTTC.

This chain uses TRBV9 with TRBJ2-3; D is unresolved. Looked up from germline, CDR1 is SGDLS and CDR2 is YYNGEE. V dropped 0 bases and J dropped 4 bases, with 12 bases sitting between them. The CDR3 loop spans 15 amino acids. This CDR3 is CASSVVEAPADTQYF. The CDR3 DNA reads TGTGCCAGCAGCGTAGTAGAGGCCCCCGCAGATACGCAGTATTTT.

In this sample, this clone is medium-sized. V and J are TRBV29-1 and TRBJ2-1; 7 bases map to TRBD1. The CDR3 contains 14 residues. With 4 bases clipped from V and 7 bases from J, the junction kept 10 bases outside the gene matches. Germline V CDR1 and CDR2: SQVTM, ANQGSEA. Here the CDR3 DNA reads TGCAGCGTTGTTGTGGGAGCAGGGGGAAATGAGCAGTTCTTC. Encoded protein: CSVVVGAGGNEQFF.

A note on this clone: The junction departs from germline at one end; a sequencing error may be responsible. The chain links TRBV30 to TRBJ1-5, with 7 bases lining up with TRBD1. Germline V gives CDR1 GTSNPN, CDR2 SVGIG (reference sequence). The CDR3 length is 14 residues. The CDR3 DNA sequence: TGTGCCTGGAGTGTAAAAGGGGGCAAACAGCCCCAGCATTTT. Residues: CAWSVKGGKQPQHF. Combining the CDR3 with reference TRBV30 and TRBJ1-5 gives the whole variable domain SQTIHQWPATLVQPVGSPLSLECTVEGTSNPNLYWYRQAAGRGLQLLFYSVGIGQISSEVPQNLSASRPQDRQFILSSKKLLLSDSGFYLCAWSVKGGKQPQHFGDGTRLSIL.

This rearrangement joins TRBV6-5 to TRBJ1-1, with 8 bases matching TRBD1. The CDR3 extends over 15 amino acids. J lost 2 bases, V lost 7 bases, and 9 bases had no gene match. The germline V gene encodes CDR1 MNHEY and CDR2 SVGAGI. The CDR3 DNA reads as TGTGCCAGCACACCTCCGGGACAGGCCAACACTGAAGCTTTCTTT. The encoded protein is CASTPPGQANTEAFF.

This clone was recorded at least ten times. V is TRBV4-2 and J is TRBJ1-3; TRBD1 aligns across 7 bases. The CDR3 consists of 17 residues. Germline assignment: CDR1 LGHNA and CDR2 YNFKEQ. The junction had 8 bases not matched to a gene; V was cut back by 0 bases and J by 3 bases. The CDR3 bases are TGTGCCAGCAGCCAAGAGAGTCGGAGGGGGCTTGGAAACACCATATATTTT. This sequence encodes CASSQESRRGLGNTIYF.

The rearrangement links TRBV9 to TRBJ1-2; D unresolved. With 3 bases removed from V and 1 base from J, the gap between germline ends came to 10 bases. Germline CDR1 reads SGDLS; CDR2 reads YYNGEE. CDR3 size: 14 residues. CDR3 sequence: CASSGETVNYGYTF. As DNA, the CDR3 is TGTGCCAGCAGCGGGGAGACCGTTAACTATGGCTACACCTTC.